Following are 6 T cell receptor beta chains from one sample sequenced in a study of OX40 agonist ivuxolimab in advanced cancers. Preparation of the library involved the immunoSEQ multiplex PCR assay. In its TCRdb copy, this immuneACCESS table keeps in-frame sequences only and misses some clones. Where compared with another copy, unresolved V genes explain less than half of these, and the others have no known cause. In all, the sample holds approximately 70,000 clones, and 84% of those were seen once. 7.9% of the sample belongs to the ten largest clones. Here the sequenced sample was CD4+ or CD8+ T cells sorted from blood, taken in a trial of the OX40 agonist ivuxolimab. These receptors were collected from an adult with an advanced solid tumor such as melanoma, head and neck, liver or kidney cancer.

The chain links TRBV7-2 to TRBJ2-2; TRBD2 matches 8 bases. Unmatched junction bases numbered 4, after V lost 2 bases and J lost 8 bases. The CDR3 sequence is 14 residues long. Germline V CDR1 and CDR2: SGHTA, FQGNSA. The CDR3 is CASSLTGGAGELFF. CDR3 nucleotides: TGTGCCAGCAGCTTAACGGGAGGGGCGGGGGAGCTGTTTTTT.

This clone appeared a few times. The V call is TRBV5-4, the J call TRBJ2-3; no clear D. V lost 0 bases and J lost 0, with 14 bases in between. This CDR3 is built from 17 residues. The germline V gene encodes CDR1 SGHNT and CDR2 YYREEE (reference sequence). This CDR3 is CASSLGFGKPSTDTQYF. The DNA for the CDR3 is TGTGCCAGCAGCTTGGGGTTTGGTAAACCTAGCACAGATACGCAGTATTTT.

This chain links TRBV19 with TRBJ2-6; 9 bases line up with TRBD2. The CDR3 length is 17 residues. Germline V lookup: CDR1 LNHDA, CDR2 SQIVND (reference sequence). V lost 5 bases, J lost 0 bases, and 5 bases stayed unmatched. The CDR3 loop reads CASSGPAGGSGANVLTF. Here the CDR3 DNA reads TGTGCCAGTAGTGGCCCAGCGGGAGGCTCTGGGGCCAACGTCCTGACTTTC.

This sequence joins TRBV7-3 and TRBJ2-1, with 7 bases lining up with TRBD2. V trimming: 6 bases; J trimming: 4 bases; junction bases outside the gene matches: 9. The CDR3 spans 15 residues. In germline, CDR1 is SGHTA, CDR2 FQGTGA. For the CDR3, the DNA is TGTGCCAGCAGTATAGGGACTACCAATTACAATGAGCAGTTCTTC. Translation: CASSIGTTNYNEQFF.

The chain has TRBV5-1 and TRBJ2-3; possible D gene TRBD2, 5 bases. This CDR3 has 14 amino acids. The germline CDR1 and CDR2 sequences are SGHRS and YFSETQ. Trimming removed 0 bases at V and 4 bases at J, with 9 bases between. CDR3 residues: CASSLASGSDTQYF. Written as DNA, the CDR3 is TGCGCCAGCAGCTTGGCCTCGGGGTCAGATACGCAGTATTTT.

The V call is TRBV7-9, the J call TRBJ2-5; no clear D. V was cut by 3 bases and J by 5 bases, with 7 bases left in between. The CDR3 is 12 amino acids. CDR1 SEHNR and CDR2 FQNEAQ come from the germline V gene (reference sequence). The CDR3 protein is CASSLLGETQYF. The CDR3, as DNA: TGTGCCAGCAGCTTGTTGGGGGAGACCCAGTACTTC.